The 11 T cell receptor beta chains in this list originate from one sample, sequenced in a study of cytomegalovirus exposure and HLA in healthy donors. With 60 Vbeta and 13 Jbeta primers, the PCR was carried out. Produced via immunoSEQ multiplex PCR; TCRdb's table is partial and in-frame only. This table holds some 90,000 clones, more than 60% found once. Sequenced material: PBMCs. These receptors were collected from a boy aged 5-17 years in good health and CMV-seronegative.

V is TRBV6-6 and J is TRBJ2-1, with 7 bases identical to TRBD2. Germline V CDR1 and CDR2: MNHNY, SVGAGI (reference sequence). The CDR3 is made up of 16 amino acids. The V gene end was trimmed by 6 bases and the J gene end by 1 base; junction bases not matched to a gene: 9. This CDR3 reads CASSLGEGLSYNEQFF. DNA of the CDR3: TGTGCCAGCAGCCTCGGGGAGGGCCTATCCTACAATGAGCAGTTCTTC.

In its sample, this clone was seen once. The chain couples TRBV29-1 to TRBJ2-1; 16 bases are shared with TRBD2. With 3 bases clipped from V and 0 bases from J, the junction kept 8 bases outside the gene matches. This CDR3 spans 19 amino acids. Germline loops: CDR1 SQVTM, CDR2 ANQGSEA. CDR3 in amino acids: CSVEGGTSGRGSSYNEQFF. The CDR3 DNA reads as TGCAGCGTTGAGGGGGGGACTAGCGGGAGGGGGAGCTCCTACAATGAGCAGTTCTTC.

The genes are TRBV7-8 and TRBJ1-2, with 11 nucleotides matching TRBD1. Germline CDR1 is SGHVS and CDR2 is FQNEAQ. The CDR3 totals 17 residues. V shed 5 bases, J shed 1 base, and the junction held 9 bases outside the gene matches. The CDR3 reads CASSQRTGGKVNYGYTF. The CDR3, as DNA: TGTGCCAGCAGCCAAAGGACAGGGGGCAAGGTTAACTATGGCTACACCTTC.

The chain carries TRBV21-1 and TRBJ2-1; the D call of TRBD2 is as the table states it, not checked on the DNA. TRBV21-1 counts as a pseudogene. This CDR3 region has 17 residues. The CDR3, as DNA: TGTGCCAGCAGCAAAGTTGCCCCGGGACTCTCCTACAATGAGCAGTTCTTC. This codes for CASSKVAPGLSYNEQFF.

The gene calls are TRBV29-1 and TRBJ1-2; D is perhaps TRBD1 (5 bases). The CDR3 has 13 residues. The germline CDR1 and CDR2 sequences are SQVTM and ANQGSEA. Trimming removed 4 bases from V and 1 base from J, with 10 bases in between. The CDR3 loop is CSVGEGLNYGYTF. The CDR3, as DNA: TGCAGCGTTGGAGAGGGGCTTAACTATGGCTACACCTTC.

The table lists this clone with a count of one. In nucleotides, the CDR3 is TGTGCCAGCAGTTTCCAGGGCCCCTACGAGCAGTACTTC. This encodes CASSFQGPYEQYF. The chain is built from TRBV27 and TRBJ2-7; tentatively, D is TRBD1 (5 bases). This CDR3 contains 13 residues. V lost 3 bases, J lost 2 bases, and 8 bases lay in between. Germline CDR1 MNHEY, CDR2 SMNVEV (reference sequence).

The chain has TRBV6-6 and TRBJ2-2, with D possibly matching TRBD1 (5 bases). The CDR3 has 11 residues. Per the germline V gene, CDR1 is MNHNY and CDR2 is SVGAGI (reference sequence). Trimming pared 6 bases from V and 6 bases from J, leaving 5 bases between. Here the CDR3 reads CASRGPGELFF. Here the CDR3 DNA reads TGTGCCAGCAGGGGGCCCGGGGAGCTGTTTTTT.

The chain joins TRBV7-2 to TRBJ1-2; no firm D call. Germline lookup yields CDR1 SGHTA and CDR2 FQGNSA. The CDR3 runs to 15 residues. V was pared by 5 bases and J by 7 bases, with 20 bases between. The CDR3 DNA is TGTGCCAGCAGCAATCAGACTGGCCCAACGGGTGGCTACACCTTC. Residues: CASSNQTGPTGGYTF.

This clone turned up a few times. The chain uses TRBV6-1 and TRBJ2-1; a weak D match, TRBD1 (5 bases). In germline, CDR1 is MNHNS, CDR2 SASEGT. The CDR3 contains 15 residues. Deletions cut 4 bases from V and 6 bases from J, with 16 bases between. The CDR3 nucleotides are TGTGCCAGCAGTGCATATATCGTCCAGGGCAATGAGCAGTTCTTC. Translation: CASSAYIVQGNEQFF.

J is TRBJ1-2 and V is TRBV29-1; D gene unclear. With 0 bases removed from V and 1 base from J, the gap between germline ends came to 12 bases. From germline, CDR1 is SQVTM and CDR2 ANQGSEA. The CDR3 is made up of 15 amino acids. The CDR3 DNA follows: TGCAGCGTTGAAGATCACAGTCTCCTTAACTATGGCTACACCTTC. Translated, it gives CSVEDHSLLNYGYTF.

This chain's CDR3 is CASSLWGQGYEQYF. In DNA form, the CDR3 reads TGCGCCAGCAGCTTGTGGGGACAGGGCTACGAGCAGTACTTC. The genes are TRBV5-1 and TRBJ2-7; 9 nucleotides line up with TRBD1. The CDR3 is made up of 14 amino acids. V was pared by 1 base and J by 3 bases, with 2 bases of the junction left unmatched. Germline V gives CDR1 SGHRS, CDR2 YFSETQ.